Listed below are T cell receptor beta chains from one sample, sequenced in a study of molecular identifiers for immune sequencing clone quantification. TCRdb reprocessed the PCR reads via MiXCR and lists one record per CDR3 protein. Here the sample spans about 640,000 distinct CDR3 sequences, about 20% being singletons. The material sequenced was naive CD8+ T cells from blood, with Jurkat cell RNA spiked in. These receptors came from a human donor in good health. Some libraries in this study had Jurkat cell RNA spiked in. CDR3s include the opening cysteine and the closing phenylalanine or tryptophan. The order of the fields is D gene, J gene, V gene, clone size, CDR3 DNA, CDR3 protein. D genes are given only for firm matches. Rows give clone size only sometimes, using once, few, many, or a class for an expanded clone.

TRBD2 | TRBJ2-7 | TRBV7-8 | many | TGTGCCAGCAGCGATAGCGGGGGGGCCTCCTACGAGCAGTACTTC | CASSDSGGASYEQYF
TRBD2 | TRBJ2-4 | TRBV3-1 | many | TGTGCCAGCAGCCCAAGGACTAGCGGGGCAAAAAACATTCAGTACTTC | CASSPRTSGAKNIQYF
TRBD1 | TRBJ1-1 | TRBV10-3 | many | TGTGCCATCAGTGAGCCGGGACAGGGAATGAACACTGAAGCTTTCTTT | CAISEPGQGMNTEAFF
. | TRBJ1-1 | TRBV19 | many | TGTGCCAGTAGTATAGTTCCGAAGGGGACTGAAGCTTTCTTT | CASSIVPKGTEAFF
. | TRBJ1-1 | TRBV12-3/TRBV12-4 | many | TGTGCCAGCAGTCCCAGGCTGGCCGCTGAAGCTTTCTTT | CASSPRLAAEAFF
. | TRBJ2-6 | TRBV5-1 | many | TGCGCCAGCAGCTTCTTAAGCTCCTCTGGGGCCAACGTCCTGACTTTC | CASSFLSSSGANVLTF
. | TRBJ2-7 | TRBV13 | many | TGTGCCAGCAGCTTAGCGTTGGGGGTTGTAGCCTACGAGCAGTACTTC | CASSLALGVVAYEQYF
TRBD1 | TRBJ2-7 | TRBV11-2 | many | TGTGCCAGCAGCTACAGGGGGCAGGGGGAGCAGTACTTC | CASSYRGQGEQYF
. | TRBJ2-1 | TRBV6-5 | many | TGTGCCAGCAGTTCGAGCGGATCCGCCTACAATGAGCAGTTCTTC | CASSSSGSAYNEQFF
. | TRBJ2-2 | TRBV10-3 | few | TGTGCCATCAGTGACCCAGGGGAAGGCTTTTCCGGGGAGCTGTTTTTT | CAISDPGEGFSGELFF
. | TRBJ2-3 | TRBV5-8 | many | TGTGCCAGCAGCTTGTATGATACGCAGTATTTT | CASSLYDTQYF
TRBD2 | TRBJ2-5 | TRBV5-6 | many | TGTGCCAGCACCGACCTGACTAGCGGAGAGACCCAGTACTTC | CASTDLTSGETQYF
TRBD1 | TRBJ1-4 | TRBV19 | many | TGTGCCAGTACTCAGTATAGGGGACAGGGCGATGAAAAACTGTTTTTT | CASTQYRGQGDEKLFF
TRBD1 | TRBJ1-2 | TRBV14 | few | TGTGCCAGCAGCCAAGGGGGACCGGGATTAAGGACAGGGGAAATCACCTTC | CASSQGGPGLRTGEITF
. | TRBJ2-7 | TRBV6-5 | many | TGTGCCAGCAGCCCGTCCGGACGGGTGGGGTGGTACTTC | CASSPSGRVGWYF
TRBD2 | TRBJ2-3 | TRBV4-3 | many | TGCGCCAGCAGCCAGAGAGACGGGGGGGCCACAGATACGCAGTATTTT | CASSQRDGGATDTQYF
TRBD1 | TRBJ1-1 | TRBV27 | few | TGTGCCAGCAGTGAATCTGGGACAGGGAGTACTGAAGCTTTCTTT | CASSESGTGSTEAFF
. | TRBJ2-7 | TRBV30 | . | TGTGCCTGGAGTAGCGCCGGCTATACCTACGAGCAGTACTTC | CAWSSAGYTYEQYF
. | TRBJ2-3 | TRBV6-2/TRBV6-3 | . | TGTGCCAGCAGGATTACCAGGGGGGAAAGCACAGATACGCAGTATTTT | CASRITRGESTDTQYF
TRBD1 | TRBJ2-6 | TRBV7-9 | . | TGTGCCAGCAGCTTATTAGGACAGGGAATCTCTGGGGCCAACGTCCTGACTTTC | CASSLLGQGISGANVLTF
. | TRBJ2-2 | TRBV19 | . | TGTGCCAGTACCGACACCGGGGAGCTGTTTTTT | CASTDTGELFF
. | TRBJ2-2 | TRBV5-6 | many | TGTGCCAGCAGCTTGGGTCGGGTCACCAACACCGGGGAGCTGTTTTTT | CASSLGRVTNTGELFF
. | TRBJ2-3 | TRBV30 | few | TGTGCCTGGAGTGTATTACCGTACACAGATACGCAGTATTTT | CAWSVLPYTDTQYF
. | TRBJ2-7 | TRBV14 | many | TGTGCCAGCAGCCAAGATTTCGGGGGCGGATACGAGCAGTACTTC | CASSQDFGGGYEQYF
. | TRBJ2-6 | TRBV27 | . | TGTGCCAGCAGTCCATACAGGGGGGGCTCTGGGGCCAACGTCCTGACTTTC | CASSPYRGGSGANVLTF
. | TRBJ2-2 | TRBV9 | many | TGTGCCAGCAGCGGAGGGGCCGGGGAGCTGTTTTTT | CASSGGAGELFF
TRBD2 | TRBJ2-3 | TRBV7-9 | many | TGTGCCAGCAGTCCTAGCGGGAGTTTAGATACGCAGTATTTT | CASSPSGSLDTQYF
TRBD1 | TRBJ1-1 | TRBV18 | many | TGTGCCAGCTCACCCCCTCGACAGGGGTTGGGGAACACTGAAGCTTTCTTT | CASSPPRQGLGNTEAFF
. | TRBJ2-3 | TRBV5-1 | many | TGCGCCAGCAGCTTGTGGGACACAGATACGCAGTATTTT | CASSLWDTDTQYF
. | TRBJ1-4 | TRBV29-1 | . | TGCAGCGTTGAAACAGGGTTTAATGAAAAACTGTTTTTT | CSVETGFNEKLFF
. | TRBJ1-3 | TRBV6-6 | many | TGTGCCAGCAGTTACTTGGTATCTGGAAACACCATATATTTT | CASSYLVSGNTIYF
. | TRBJ1-2 | TRBV4-3 | . | TGCGCCAGCAGCCAAGAAGAGGGGGGCTGTTCTGCCACCTTC | CASSQEEGGCSATF
TRBD1 | TRBJ2-7 | TRBV19 | . | TGTGCCAGTACGGTGAGGGACAGGGGTCCGTACGAGCAGTACTTC | CASTVRDRGPYEQYF
. | TRBJ2-2 | TRBV13 | . | TGTGCCAGCAGCTCTGCTACATCCGGGAGAACCACCGGGGAGCTGTTTTTT | CASSSATSGRTTGELFF
. | TRBJ2-7 | TRBV12-3/TRBV12-4 | once | TGTGCCGGCAGTTTATTTGACAGTAGCTCCTACGAGCAGTACTTC | CAGSLFDSSSYEQYF
. | TRBJ2-3 | TRBV7-9 | many | TGTGCCAGCAGCTTCCTGAGTGGTACAGATACGCAGTATTTT | CASSFLSGTDTQYF
. | TRBJ2-5 | TRBV19 | few | TGTGCCAGTAGCCCGACCGTGAGGGGCCGGGAGACCCAGTACTTC | CASSPTVRGRETQYF
. | TRBJ1-5 | TRBV12-5 | many | TGTGCTAGTGGTTTGGCCTCGAAGAACAATCAGCCCCAGCATTTT | CASGLASKNNQPQHF
. | TRBJ2-1 | TRBV6-2/TRBV6-3 | . | TGTGCCAGCAGAGCTACTGTACCTGAGCAGTTCTTC | CASRATVPEQFF
TRBD2 | TRBJ2-7 | TRBV20-1 | once | TGCAGTGCTATGCGGGGGACCGGCGAGCAGTACTTC | CSAMRGTGEQYF
. | TRBJ1-2 | TRBV27 | . | TGTGCCAGCAGTCTCTCCATGGGAAGATCCTATGGCTACACCTTC | CASSLSMGRSYGYTF
. | TRBJ1-5 | TRBV19 | . | TGTGCCAGTAGGAATGGGGACACTGGGAGCAATCAGCCCCAGCATTTT | CASRNGDTGSNQPQHF
TRBD1 | TRBJ1-1 | TRBV10-3 | many | TGTGCCATCAGGACAGGGGCGAACACTGAAGCTTTCTTT | CAIRTGANTEAFF
. | TRBJ2-7 | TRBV4-3 | many | TGCGCCAGCAGCCAAGATGGCCACAAGTCCTACGAGCAGTACTTC | CASSQDGHKSYEQYF
. | TRBJ1-2 | TRBV6-2/TRBV6-3 | many | TGTGCCAGCAGTTACTCGCTTCGACCCCGCTATGGCTACACCTTC | CASSYSLRPRYGYTF
TRBD2 | TRBJ2-3 | TRBV3-1 | many | TGTGCCAGCAGCGAAAGACTAGCGGGAGGACCAGATACGCAGTATTTT | CASSERLAGGPDTQYF
TRBD1 | TRBJ1-1 | TRBV6-5 | many | TGTGCCAGCAGTCTACAGGGGCCGAACACTGAAGCTTTCTTT | CASSLQGPNTEAFF
. | TRBJ1-4 | TRBV4-3 | . | TGCGCCAGCAGCCAAGACCGACTTATGGCTAATGAAAAACTGTTTTTT | CASSQDRLMANEKLFF
. | TRBJ2-7 | TRBV6-5 | few | TGTGCCAGCAGTTACTCACCAACGGACGTAACCTACGAGCAGTACTTC | CASSYSPTDVTYEQYF
. | TRBJ2-3 | TRBV20-1 | few | TGCAGTGCTAGAGATAGTTGGGCAGTGAAACACACTCCAGATACGCAGTATTTT | CSARDSWAVKHTPDTQYF
TRBD1 | TRBJ1-2 | TRBV4-3 | once | TGCGCCAGCAGCCAAGAAGGGGACAGGCCTCTTCCCTATGGCTACACCTTC | CASSQEGDRPLPYGYTF
TRBD1 | TRBJ2-2 | TRBV24-1 | . | TGTGCCACCAGACAGGGGTTAAGCGGAGAGCTGTTTTTT | CATRQGLSGELFF
. | TRBJ1-2 | TRBV2 | many | TGTGCCAGCAGTGAAGCGGCAGTGGACAGCGATGGCTACACCTTC | CASSEAAVDSDGYTF
. | TRBJ1-3 | TRBV4-3 | . | TGCGCCAGCAGCCAAGATAGGAGCTCTGAAAACACCATATATTTT | CASSQDRSSENTIYF
. | TRBJ2-7 | TRBV5-8 | . | TGTGCCAGCAGCTTGATAGCCAACTCGGTTAGTCCCTACGAGCAGTACTTC | CASSLIANSVSPYEQYF
. | TRBJ1-3 | TRBV9 | . | TGTGCCAGCAGCGTAGGCGGGGGGTTCAACTCTGGAAACACCATATATTTT | CASSVGGGFNSGNTIYF
TRBD2 | TRBJ2-7 | TRBV28 | . | TGTGCCAGCAGTTCCCGAACTAGCGGGAGGAAACACGAGCAGTACTTC | CASSSRTSGRKHEQYF